This section outlines one T cell receptor (beta chain) sequence together with its context. Its antigen is undetermined. The sample belongs to a study of shared clonotypes between healthy human individuals. Overall study results and limits: Only blood was sampled, and tissue TCR repertoires likely differ from blood ones. The study found roughly 5% of naive CD4 clonotypes shared across four donors.

CD8 cells regarded as naive lacked CD45RO, were positively chosen for CCR7, and omitted terminally differentiated effector memory CD45RA+ cells. Adult Caucasians living in Nashville, Tennessee made up all of the donors. Method: immunoSEQ multiplex PCR; TCRdb's copy keeps in-frame clones and lacks some. The sample carries around 1.9 million clones, about 93% recorded once. Germline-derived CDR1 and CDR2 are LGHNA and YSLEER. The CDR3 extends over 16 amino acids. Trimming cost V 0 bases and J 2 bases; bases outside gene matches: 4. The material sequenced was naive CD8+ T cells from PBMCs. This receptor was taken from a man aged 18 to 35 in good health. Some clones in this sample may be carry-over from other donors' samples. V usage is TRBV4-3 and J usage is TRBJ2-3, with 8 bases aligning to TRBD1. The CDR3 DNA follows: TGCGCCAGCAGCCAAGACGGACAGGGAGTCACAGATACGCAGTATTTT. It encodes CASSQDGQGVTDTQYF.